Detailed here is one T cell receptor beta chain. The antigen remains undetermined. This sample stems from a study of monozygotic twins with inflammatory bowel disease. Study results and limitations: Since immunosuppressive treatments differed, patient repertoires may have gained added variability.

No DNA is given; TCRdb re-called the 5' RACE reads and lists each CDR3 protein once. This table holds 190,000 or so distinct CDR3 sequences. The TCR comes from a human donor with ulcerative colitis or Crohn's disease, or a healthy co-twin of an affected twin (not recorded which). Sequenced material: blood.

The CDR3 reads CASRAGVGLFF. The V and J genes are TRBV12-3 or TRBV12-4 and TRBJ1-4; no DNA is available, so the TRBD1 call from TCRdb remains unchecked. This CDR3 region has 11 residues.